This paragraph covers one T cell receptor (beta chain) sequence. Its antigen is undetermined. The limits of the CDR3 on the DNA are not certain, so only TCRdb's listed CDR3 is given. From its first to its last residue, the CDR3 has 14 amino acids. CDR1 is MNHEY, CDR2 SVGAGI, per germline. Using a J-beta primer mix together with a sample-barcoded 5' primer, a second PCR was run for roughly 7 to 12 cycles. The template-switch adaptor was a 5' adaptor with 12 random nucleotides. It tagged each cDNA molecule. TCRdb re-derived calls from the 5' RACE reads in MiXCR, one entry per CDR3 protein. The repertoire holds approximately 900,000 distinct CDR3 sequences, with 45% to 50% as singletons. The entry originates in a study of blood T cells in healthy people across ages. General study findings and limits: With unsorted PBMCs, a conclusive comparison of naive versus antigen-experienced cells was not possible.

The donors, aged roughly 6 to 95, were healthy Caucasians from Russia. Sequencing used blood. The V and J genes are TRBV6-5 and TRBJ2-5; the table's TRBD1 call for D was not verified on the DNA. This receptor was identified in a man in his thirties or forties in good health. The CDR3 protein is CASSTSPGFSEQYF.